This T cell receptor beta chain was retrieved from a study of technical replicates of blood from a few donors. The CDR3 runs 15 residues. Looked up from germline, CDR1 is SEHNR and CDR2 is FQNEAQ (reference sequence). V gave up 2 bases and J gave up 4 bases, with 14 bases separating them. Only in-frame clones appear in the TCRdb table, and some are missing; sequencing was by immunoSEQ multiplex PCR. The table shows some 80,000 clones, with approximately 97% occurring only once. The sequenced material came from T cells isolated from PBMCs. This clonotype was sampled from a human donor in good health. The V gene is TRBV7-9, the J gene TRBJ1-2; a possible D gene is TRBD1 (5 bases). CDR3 nucleotides: TGTGCCAGCAGCTTATCTAGTAGGGGCCTCTATGGCTACACCTTC. Translated: CASSLSSRGLYGYTF. Complete variable domain (other parts from reference TRBV7-9 and TRBJ1-2): DTGVSQNPRHKITKRGQNVTFRCDPISEHNRLYWYRQTLGQGPEFLTYFQNEAQLEKSRLLSDRFSAERPKGSFSTLEIQRTEQGDSAMYLCASSLSSRGLYGYTFGSGTRLTVV.